This T cell receptor (beta chain) was documented in a study of blood T cell repertoires in COVID-19. Study background: From the United States, Italy and Spain came samples of acute and convalescent COVID-19. Sample material is recorded as cDNA or gDNA derived from T cells, B-cell-depleted T cells, or PBMCs.

Per the original data handling: It was from reference gene primer amplification that nucleated cell counts were estimated. Data came from immunoSEQ multiplex PCR; TCRdb stores just in-frame clones and leaves some out. That table furnishes V, J and clone size, whereas the DNA furnished D and trimming. This table has over 250,000 clones, about 87% appearing once. The study recruited people aged roughly 18 to 100 years across approximately 23 US areas. This clonotype was obtained from a woman aged 45-60 years who had recovered from COVID-19. Sequencing used PBMCs or T cells enriched from blood (not recorded which).

In nucleotides, the CDR3 is TGTGCCAGCTCACCTTCACAGGGGGCCTCTGGGGCCAACGTCCTGACTTTC. This translates into CASSPSQGASGANVLTF. The chain carries TRBV18 and TRBJ2-6, with 9 bases identical to TRBD1. Losses at the gene ends were 3 bases for V and 0 bases for J; bases not matched to a gene: 3. CDR1 is KGHSH, CDR2 LQKENI, per germline. CDR3 size: 17 residues.